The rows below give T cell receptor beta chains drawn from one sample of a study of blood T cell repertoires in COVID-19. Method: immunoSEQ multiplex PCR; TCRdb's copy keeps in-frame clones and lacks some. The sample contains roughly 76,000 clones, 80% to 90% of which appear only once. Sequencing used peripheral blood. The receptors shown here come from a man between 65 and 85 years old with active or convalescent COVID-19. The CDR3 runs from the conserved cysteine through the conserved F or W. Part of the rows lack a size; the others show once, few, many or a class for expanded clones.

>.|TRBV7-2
CASRGQTGNTIYF
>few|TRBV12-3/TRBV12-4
CASNPRGGGQFF
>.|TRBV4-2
CASSQAPHRTARSGELFF
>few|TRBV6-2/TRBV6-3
CASSTSGQAYGYTF
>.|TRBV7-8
CASSNTGRTGELFF
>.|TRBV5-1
CASTDTGVGKETQYF
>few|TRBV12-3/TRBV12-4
CASSRFYEQYF
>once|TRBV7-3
CASSLGHQNTEAFF
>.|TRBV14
CASSQSSNQVAFF
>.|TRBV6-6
CATQGAVIDEQFF
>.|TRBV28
CASRSGGYEQFF
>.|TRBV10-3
CAISGSGRDTGELFF
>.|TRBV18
CASSPQGSGNTIYF
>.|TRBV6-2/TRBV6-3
CASSRDFPAWTGELFF
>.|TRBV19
CASSPSQAGSVKLFF
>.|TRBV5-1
CASSPATGLEETQYF
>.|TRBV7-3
CASSRGTGLYEQYF
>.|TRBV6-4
CASSRQGTGELFF
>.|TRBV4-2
CASSPPGTGAWETQYF
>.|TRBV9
CASGRPQAETQYF
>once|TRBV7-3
CASSSRPGQGASPLHF
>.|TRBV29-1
CSVEEGQGDEQYF
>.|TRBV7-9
CASSLLSVETQYF
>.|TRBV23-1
CASSQYPRDGYTF
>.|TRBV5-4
CASSLGSGAGVANEQFF
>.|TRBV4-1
CASGQGGVTDTQYF
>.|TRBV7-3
CASSLQFGTSGQETQYF
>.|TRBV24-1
CATSAPGGAGGYTF
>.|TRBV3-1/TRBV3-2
CASRDFTHGYTF
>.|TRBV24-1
CATSAAGNVNEQFF
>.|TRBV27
CASRVFSYGGRETEAFF
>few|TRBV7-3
CASSSTGQGSYNEQFF
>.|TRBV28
CASREPLSGYGYTF
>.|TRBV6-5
CASYRGHPYNEQFF
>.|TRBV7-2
CASNPGVASGELFF
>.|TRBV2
CASSGRGEQYF
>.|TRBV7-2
CASSLAAAREGLSYEQYF
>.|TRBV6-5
CASNRDRGTGELFF
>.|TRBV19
CASSSAGTFNEQYF
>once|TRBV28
CASSLLGSTEAFF
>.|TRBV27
CASSLQGSNPIYGYTF
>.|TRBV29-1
CSVAGAGAEAFF
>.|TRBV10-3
CATSARNTDTQYF
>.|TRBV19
CASSIGTVMNTEAFF
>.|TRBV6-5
CASRREGGRTQYF
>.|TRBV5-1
CASSSGYSSYEQYF
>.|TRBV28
CASSLLGAGEGSSGNTIYF
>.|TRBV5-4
CASSVPGLAGVGTQYF
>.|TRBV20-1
CSAGGGREAFF
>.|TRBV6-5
CASSLAGTGISPLHF
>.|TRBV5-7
CASSFRGGYGYTF
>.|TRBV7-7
CASSLTDRGRWGAFF
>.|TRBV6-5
CASTDRATNEKLFF
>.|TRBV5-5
CASSSRGGTGSTDTQYF
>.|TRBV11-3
CASSLGFQTDTQYF
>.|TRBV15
CATSRQDRGPGELFF
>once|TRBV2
CASRLSGSTYEQYF
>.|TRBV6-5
CAKQAGGPYNEQFF
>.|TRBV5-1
CASSLGQGSGDTQYF
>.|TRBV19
CASSVLAGNTGELFF